This passage covers 25 T cell receptor beta chains from one sample sequenced in a study of T-cell reconstitution after alpha-beta-depleted transplantation in children. Preparation of the TCRbeta library used unique molecular identifiers. TCRdb reanalysed the PCR reads using MiXCR and keeps one entry per CDR3 protein. This sample has 90,000 to 95,000 distinct CDR3 sequences, with 9% to 15% found just once. Sequenced material: PBMCs from the stem cell graft donor, taken from the stem cell graft. The receptors derive from a human donor who donated a stem cell graft to a child with inherited bone marrow failure.

The rearrangement uses TRBV4-2 and TRBJ2-7, with no clear D. Trimming took 4 bases from V and 2 from J, leaving 12 bases between them. Per germline, CDR1 LGHNA and CDR2 YNFKEQ. This CDR3 is 14 amino acids long. CDR3 sequence: CASSPSWNPYEQYF. Written as DNA, the CDR3 is TGTGCCAGCAGCCCCAGTTGGAACCCCTACGAGCAGTACTTC.

This clonotype was counted ten times or more. The V gene is TRBV7-2, the J gene TRBJ2-3; D remains unclear. Trimming stripped 3 bases from V and 4 bases from J, with 14 bases between. CDR1 is SGHTA, CDR2 FQGNSA, per germline. The CDR3 runs 15 residues. CDR3 nucleotide sequence: TGTGCCAGCAGCTTCGCGGTTGAAGTGGCAGATACGCAGTATTTT. Translating gives CASSFAVEVADTQYF.

This clonotype was detected ten times or more. The genes are TRBV20-1 and TRBJ1-1, with a tentative D call TRBD1 (5 bases). The CDR3 has 12 amino acids. Germline CDR1 and CDR2: DFQATT and SNEGSKA (reference sequence). The V end lost 5 bases, the J end lost 3 bases, and 10 bases lay between the germline ends. CDR3 loop: CSAGAEYTEAFF. The DNA for the CDR3 is TGCAGTGCTGGGGCGGAATACACTGAAGCTTTCTTT.

This clonotype was counted many times. The V call is TRBV7-2, the J call TRBJ2-3; D not certain. This CDR3 has 11 amino acids. Trimming removed 3 bases at V and 6 bases at J, with 4 bases between. Germline values: CDR1 SGHTA, CDR2 FQGNSA. CDR3 in DNA: TGTGCCAGCAGCTTTTACGATACGCAGTATTTT. The encoded protein is CASSFYDTQYF. Combining the CDR3 with reference TRBV7-2 and TRBJ2-3 gives the whole variable domain GAGVSQSPSNKVTEKGKDVELRCDPISGHTALYWYRQSLGQGLEFLIYFQGNSAPDKSGLPSDRFSAERTGGSVSTLTIQRTQQEDSAVYLCASSFYDTQYFGPGTRLTVL.

This clonotype was found a few times. The chain has TRBV7-2 and TRBJ2-5; possibly TRBD2 for D (7 bases). The CDR3 is 13 residues long. The germline CDR1 and CDR2 sequences are SGHTA and FQGNSA. The V gene lost 11 bases and the J gene lost 5 bases, with 18 bases spanning the gap. This chain's CDR3 is CASSRGAAETQYF. CDR3 nucleotides: TGTGCCTCCTCCCGGGGGGCTGCGGAGACCCAGTACTTC.

This clonotype has ten or more counts. The V gene is TRBV20-1, the J gene TRBJ1-2, with 7 nucleotides matching TRBD1. V lost 1 base, J lost 7 bases, and 15 bases stayed unmatched. The germline gives CDR1 DFQATT, CDR2 SNEGSKA (reference sequence). This CDR3 is 16 amino acids long. This CDR3 reads CSARAQFGERTGGYTF. The DNA of the CDR3 is TGCAGTGCTAGAGCACAGTTTGGGGAAAGGACAGGTGGCTACACCTTC.

This clonotype showed up many times. The chain couples TRBV7-2 to TRBJ1-5, with D hard to call. V was trimmed by 5 bases and J by 0 bases, leaving 5 bases between them. The CDR3 sequence is 13 residues long. Looked up from germline, CDR1 is SGHTA and CDR2 is FQGNSA. The DNA of the CDR3 is TGTGCCAGCAGCATCAATAGCAATCAGCCCCAGCATTTT. This codes for CASSINSNQPQHF.

This clonotype was counted many times. The chain recombines TRBV7-2 with TRBJ2-4, with D perhaps being TRBD1 or TRBD2 (5 bases each). The CDR3 length is 15 residues. Germline lookup yields CDR1 SGHTA and CDR2 FQGNSA. The V end was cut by 3 bases, the J end by 1 base, with 10 bases between. Here the CDR3 reads CASSFGGTAKNIQYF. The CDR3 DNA sequence: TGTGCCAGCAGCTTTGGGGGTACGGCCAAAAACATTCAGTACTTC.

This clonotype was counted many times. The chain carries TRBV7-6 and TRBJ2-5, with 10 bases fitting TRBD1. The germline V gene encodes CDR1 SGHVS and CDR2 FNYEAQ. Trimming at V came to 4 bases and at J to 7 bases, leaving 6 bases not matched to a gene. The length of the CDR3 is 14 residues. CDR3 amino acids: CASSSTGQGGTQYF. The CDR3 coding sequence is TGTGCCAGCAGCTCGACCGGACAGGGGGGGACCCAGTACTTC.

This clonotype was detected ten times or more. This chain connects TRBV29-1 to TRBJ2-3; D may correspond to TRBD1 or TRBD2 (6 bases each). From germline, CDR1 is SQVTM and CDR2 ANQGSEA. The V end lost 7 bases, the J end lost 5 bases, and 22 bases lay between the germline ends. CDR3 length: 15 amino acids. The CDR3: CSGGAGSSAGDTQYF. The CDR3 region has the DNA TGCAGCGGGGGGGCTGGCTCCTCAGCTGGAGATACGCAGTATTTT.

This clonotype has ten or more counts. The chain has TRBV7-9 and TRBJ2-2; D might be TRBD1 (6 bases). Per germline, CDR1 SEHNR and CDR2 FQNEAQ (reference sequence). CDR3 size: 16 residues. The V end was cut by 3 bases, the J end by 3 bases, with 14 bases between. The CDR3 protein is CASSFTPGHHTGELFF. The CDR3 DNA sequence: TGTGCCAGCAGCTTTACGCCGGGACACCACACCGGGGAGCTGTTTTTT.

This chain joins TRBV7-9 and TRBJ1-6, with D possibly being TRBD1 (6 bases). Germline CDR1 is SEHNR and CDR2 is FQNEAQ (reference sequence). V lost 5 bases and J 6 bases, leaving 11 bases between the germline ends. This CDR3 is built from 14 residues. As DNA, the CDR3 is TGTGCCAGCAGCACACAGGGCTTTAATTCACCCCTCCACTTT. This gives the protein CASSTQGFNSPLHF.

This clonotype was seen many times. The chain recombines TRBV7-2 with TRBJ1-1; no clear D. V gave up 5 bases and J gave up 0 bases, with 10 bases separating them. CDR1 is SGHTA and CDR2 is FQGNSA in the germline V gene. This CDR3 has 14 amino acids. CDR3 region: CASSPTTMNTEAFF. Here the CDR3 DNA reads TGTGCCAGCAGCCCTACCACAATGAACACTGAAGCTTTCTTT.

In its sample, this clonotype was seen many times. CDR3 amino acids: CSVTGNLLEAFF. The CDR3 region has the DNA TGCAGCGTTACCGGCAATCTTCTAGAAGCTTTCTTT. This chain connects TRBV29-1 to TRBJ1-1; no definite D call. The CDR3 extends over 12 amino acids. The V gene's germline CDR1 is SQVTM and CDR2 ANQGSEA. Trimming took off 5 bases at V and 8 bases at J, with 15 bases between the two ends.

J is TRBJ2-3 and V is TRBV6-5, with TRBD2 matching 8 bases. V lost 0 bases, J lost 4 bases, and 9 bases stayed unmatched. CDR3 length: 17 amino acids. Germline V CDR1 and CDR2: MNHEY, SVGAGI. The CDR3 nucleotides read TGTGCCAGCAGTTACTCGACCCCCGGGGGGGAGTCAGATACGCAGTATTTT. It yields the protein CASSYSTPGGESDTQYF.

The chain is built from TRBV7-3 and TRBJ2-7; D gene ambiguous. Deletions cut 2 bases from V and 2 bases from J, with 13 bases between. The germline CDR1 and CDR2 sequences are SGHTA and FQGTGA. The CDR3 loop spans 15 amino acids. The CDR3 sequence: CASSLAPVPPYEQYF. As DNA, the CDR3 is TGTGCCAGCAGCTTAGCCCCCGTGCCACCCTACGAGCAGTACTTC.

This clonotype was counted many times. V is TRBV7-2 and J is TRBJ1-1, with D possibly being TRBD1 (5 bases). Germline values: CDR1 SGHTA, CDR2 FQGNSA. CDR3 length: 12 residues. The V end lost 5 bases, the J end lost 10 bases, and 14 bases lay between the germline ends. Here the CDR3 reads CASSLGGTGAFF. In nucleotides, the CDR3 is TGTGCCAGCAGCCTGGGGGGAACGGGAGCTTTCTTT.

The J gene is TRBJ2-1, the V gene TRBV11-2; 11 bases are a match to TRBD2. V shed 1 base, J shed 4 bases, and the junction held 3 bases outside the gene matches. This CDR3 has 16 amino acids. The germline gives CDR1 SGHAT, CDR2 FQNNGV. This chain's CDR3 is CASSLVGTSGYNEQFF. Here the CDR3 DNA reads TGTGCCAGCAGCTTAGTTGGGACTAGCGGTTACAATGAGCAGTTCTTC.

There are many counts of this clonotype. The gene calls are TRBV24-1 and TRBJ2-1; 10 nucleotides align to TRBD1. From germline, CDR1 is KGHDR and CDR2 SFDVKD. The CDR3 totals 16 residues. J lost 8 bases, V lost 1 base, and 7 bases had no gene match. The CDR3 region is CATSDLGDRGRDEQFF. The CDR3 DNA reads TGTGCCACCAGTGATTTAGGGGACAGGGGTAGGGATGAGCAGTTCTTC.

The genes are TRBV2 and TRBJ2-2; no clear D gene. Trimming took off 2 bases at V and 1 base at J, with 8 bases between the two ends. Germline lookup yields CDR1 SNHLY and CDR2 FYNNEI. The CDR3 consists of 15 residues. Here the CDR3 DNA reads TGTGCCAGCAGTGAAATCTACTGGAACACCGGGGAGCTGTTTTTT. It codes for CASSEIYWNTGELFF. Complete variable domain (other parts from reference TRBV2 and TRBJ2-2): EPEVTQTPSHQVTQMGQEVILRCVPISNHLYFYWYRQILGQKVEFLVSFYNNEISEKSEIFDDQFSVERPDGSNFTLKIRSTKLEDSAMYFCASSEIYWNTGELFFGEGSRLTVL.

This clonotype was seen ten or more times. The J gene is TRBJ1-1, the V gene TRBV18; D remains unclear. V lost 4 bases to trimming and J lost 1 base, with 13 bases between them. This CDR3 is built from 15 residues. Germline CDR1 and CDR2: KGHSH and LQKENI. The CDR3 loop is CASSLYGLQNTEAFF. CDR3 in DNA: TGTGCCAGCTCACTGTATGGGTTGCAGAACACTGAAGCTTTCTTT.

This clonotype was seen ten or more times. The chain couples TRBV7-2 to TRBJ2-1, with no clear D. CDR1 and CDR2 (germline): SGHTA, FQGNSA. The CDR3 consists of 16 residues. Trimming took off 5 bases at V and 0 bases at J, with 14 bases between the two ends. In DNA, the CDR3 is TGTGCCAGCAGCCCCCTCACCCTGAGCTCCTACAATGAGCAGTTCTTC. This gives the protein CASSPLTLSSYNEQFF. The variable domain in full, with the rest retrieved from reference TRBV7-2 and TRBJ2-1, is GAGVSQSPSNKVTEKGKDVELRCDPISGHTALYWYRQSLGQGLEFLIYFQGNSAPDKSGLPSDRFSAERTGGSVSTLTIQRTQQEDSAVYLCASSPLTLSSYNEQFFGPGTRLTVL.

This clonotype was observed many times. The V and J genes are TRBV5-1 and TRBJ2-7; 10 nucleotides agree with TRBD1. V shed 0 bases, J shed 3 bases, and the junction held 6 bases outside the gene matches. Germline V gives CDR1 SGHRS, CDR2 YFSETQ. The CDR3 length is 16 residues. The CDR3 loop is CASSLGQGAGRYEQYF. Here the CDR3 DNA reads TGCGCCAGCAGCTTGGGACAGGGGGCCGGGCGCTACGAGCAGTACTTC.

This chain links TRBV5-5 with TRBJ1-2, with D unclear. This CDR3 spans 14 amino acids. Trimming stripped 4 bases from V and 2 bases from J, with 12 bases between. Germline V gene lookup returns CDR1 SGHKS and CDR2 YYEKEE (reference sequence). The CDR3 is CASSPGLQNYGYTF. Written as DNA, the CDR3 is TGTGCCAGCAGCCCTGGGCTACAGAACTATGGCTACACCTTC.

The V call is TRBV28, the J call TRBJ2-2; a possible D gene is TRBD2 (6 bases). Germline CDR1 and CDR2: MDHEN and SYDVKM. The CDR3 is 15 amino acids. Trimming cost V 7 bases and J 5 bases, with 17 bases left between them. The CDR3 here is CASTLLLAGTGELFF. For the CDR3, the DNA is TGTGCCAGCACCTTACTTCTGGCGGGAACCGGGGAGCTGTTTTTT.